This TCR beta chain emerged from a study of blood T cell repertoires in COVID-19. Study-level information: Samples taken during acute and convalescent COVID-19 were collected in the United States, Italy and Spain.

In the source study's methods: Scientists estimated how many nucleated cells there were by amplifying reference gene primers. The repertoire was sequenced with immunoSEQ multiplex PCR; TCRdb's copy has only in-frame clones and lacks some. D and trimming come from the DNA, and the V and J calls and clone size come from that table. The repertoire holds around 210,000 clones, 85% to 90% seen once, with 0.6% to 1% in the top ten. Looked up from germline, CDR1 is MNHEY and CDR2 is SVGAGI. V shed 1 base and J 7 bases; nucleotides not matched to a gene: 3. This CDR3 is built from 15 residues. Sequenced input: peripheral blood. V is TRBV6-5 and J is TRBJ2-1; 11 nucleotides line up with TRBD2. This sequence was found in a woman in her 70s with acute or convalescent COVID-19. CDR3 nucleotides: TGTGCCAGCAGTTACTACACTAGCGGGAGTAATGAGCAGTTCTTC. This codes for CASSYYTSGSNEQFF.